This TCR beta chain came from a study of blood T cell repertoires in COVID-19. Turning to the study itself: Donors in the United States, Italy and Spain gave samples during acute or convalescent COVID-19. T cells, B-cell-depleted T cells, or PBMCs supplied cDNA or gDNA.

The CDR3 loop spans 17 amino acids. Germline assignment: CDR1 SGHRS and CDR2 YFSETQ. V lost 4 bases and J lost 3; bases outside the gene matches: 14. In the authors' methods: Quantification of nucleated cells was approximated via reference gene primer amplification. Using immunoSEQ multiplex PCR, the repertoire was profiled, and TCRdb retains in-frame clones only, with some absent. From that table come the V and J calls and clone size; the DNA was used to work out D and trimming. The sample has some 76,000 clones; around nine tenths are singletons. The sequenced sample was peripheral blood. This receptor was taken from a woman aged 18-29 years with acute or convalescent COVID-19. V usage is TRBV5-1 and J usage is TRBJ2-7, with TRBD1 identical over 9 bases. CDR3 loop: CASSLGQGKREDYEQYF. The DNA of the CDR3 is TGCGCCAGCAGCCTGGGACAGGGAAAAAGGGAGGACTACGAGCAGTACTTC.